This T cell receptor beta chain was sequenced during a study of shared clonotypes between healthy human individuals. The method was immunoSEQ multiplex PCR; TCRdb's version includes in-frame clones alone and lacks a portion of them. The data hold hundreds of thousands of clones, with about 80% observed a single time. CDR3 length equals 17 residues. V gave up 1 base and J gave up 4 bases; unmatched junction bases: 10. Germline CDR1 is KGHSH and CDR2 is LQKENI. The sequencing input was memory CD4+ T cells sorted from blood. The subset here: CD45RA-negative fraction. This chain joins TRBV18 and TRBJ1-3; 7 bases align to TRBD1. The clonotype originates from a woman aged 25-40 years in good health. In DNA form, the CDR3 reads TGTGCCAGCTCACCACGAAACCGACAGGGTCCGGGAAACACCATATATTTT. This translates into CASSPRNRQGPGNTIYF.